The sequence of this T cell receptor beta chain was determined in a study of CD4 and CD8 cells across lung adenocarcinoma regions. Trimming removed 6 bases at V and 13 bases at J, with 43 bases between. The CDR3 is 21 residues long. Germline CDR1 and CDR2: MGHDK and SYGVNS. The patients had localized lung adenocarcinoma, a non-small cell subtype. TCRdb fed the PCR reads into MiXCR, producing one record per CDR3 protein. The data hold about 12,000 distinct CDR3 sequences, with 40% to 50% observed a single time. This chain links TRBV25-1 with TRBJ2-4, with D possibly being TRBD2 (6 bases). The sequence came from a male donor with lung adenocarcinoma. The CD4 and CD8 labels of this study may be unreliable. Specimen: CD8+ T cells from the margin of a lung tumor. This chain's CDR3 is CASSQCLGRISGEWGKDTQYF. CDR3 DNA: TGTGCCAGCAGCCAATGTCTGGGCCGCATCTCGGGGGAGTGGGGCAAAGATACGCAGTACTTC.